The following is a T cell receptor (beta chain) sequence with its context. What it recognizes is unknown. CDR1 is SGHDN, CDR2 FVKESK, per germline. The V gene lost 0 bases and the J gene lost 3 bases, with 7 bases spanning the gap. The CDR3 extends over 14 amino acids. The record originates from a study of T cell responses to AZD1222 COVID-19 vaccine. Study-wide points: Unmutated variant regions reportedly attract nearly half of all spike-specific TCRs.

The table came from immunoSEQ multiplex PCR; TCRdb's copy has only in-frame clones and leaves some out. This table has around 44,000 clones, about 86% appearing once. The V call is TRBV14, the J call TRBJ2-3; D is uncertain. The TCR was taken from an adult who received the AZD1222 COVID-19 vaccine. Sequenced here: peripheral blood, sampled 28 days after the second AZD1222 dose. CDR3 amino acids: CASSQELWTDTQYF. DNA for the CDR3: TGTGCCAGCAGCCAAGAATTATGGACAGATACGCAGTATTTT. The full variable domain, with the rest looked up from reference TRBV14 and TRBJ2-3, is EAGVTQFPSHSVIEKGQTVTLRCDPISGHDNLYWYRRVMGKEIKFLLHFVKESKQDESGMPNNRFLAERTGGTYSTLKVQPAELEDSGVYFCASSQELWTDTQYFGPGTRLTVL.